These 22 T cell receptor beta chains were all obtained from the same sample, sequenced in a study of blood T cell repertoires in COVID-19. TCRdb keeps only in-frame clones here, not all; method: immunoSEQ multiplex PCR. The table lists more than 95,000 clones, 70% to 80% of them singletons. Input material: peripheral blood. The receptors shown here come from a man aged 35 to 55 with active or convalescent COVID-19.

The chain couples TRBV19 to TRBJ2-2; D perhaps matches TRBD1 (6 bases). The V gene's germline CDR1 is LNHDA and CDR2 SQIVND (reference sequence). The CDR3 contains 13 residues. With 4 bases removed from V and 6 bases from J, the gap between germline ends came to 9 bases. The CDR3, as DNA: TGTGCCAGTAGTACTCCAGGGGCCGGGGAGCTGTTTTTT. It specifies CASSTPGAGELFF.

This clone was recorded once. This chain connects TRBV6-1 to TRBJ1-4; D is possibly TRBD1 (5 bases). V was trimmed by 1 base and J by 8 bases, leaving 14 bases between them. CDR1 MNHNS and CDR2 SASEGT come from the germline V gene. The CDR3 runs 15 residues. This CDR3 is CASSEGRQEGEKLFF. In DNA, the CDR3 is TGTGCCAGCAGTGAAGGCCGGCAGGAGGGGGAAAAACTGTTTTTT.

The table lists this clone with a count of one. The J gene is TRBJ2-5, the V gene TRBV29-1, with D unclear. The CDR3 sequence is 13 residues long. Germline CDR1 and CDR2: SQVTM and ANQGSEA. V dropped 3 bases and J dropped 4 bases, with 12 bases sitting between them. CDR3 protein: CSVEVHNRETQYF. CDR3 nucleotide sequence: TGCAGCGTTGAGGTCCACAACAGAGAGACCCAGTACTTC.

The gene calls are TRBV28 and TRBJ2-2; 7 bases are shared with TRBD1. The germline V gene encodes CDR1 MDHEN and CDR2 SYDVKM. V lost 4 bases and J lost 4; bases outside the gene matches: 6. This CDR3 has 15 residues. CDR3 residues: CASSSPDRATGELFF. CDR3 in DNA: TGTGCCAGCAGTTCACCAGACAGGGCCACCGGGGAGCTGTTTTTT.

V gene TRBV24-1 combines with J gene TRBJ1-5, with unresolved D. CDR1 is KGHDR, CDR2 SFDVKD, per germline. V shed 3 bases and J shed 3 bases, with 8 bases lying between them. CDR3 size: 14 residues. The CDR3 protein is CATSDVQINQPQHF. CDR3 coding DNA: TGTGCCACCAGTGATGTGCAGATCAATCAGCCCCAGCATTTT.

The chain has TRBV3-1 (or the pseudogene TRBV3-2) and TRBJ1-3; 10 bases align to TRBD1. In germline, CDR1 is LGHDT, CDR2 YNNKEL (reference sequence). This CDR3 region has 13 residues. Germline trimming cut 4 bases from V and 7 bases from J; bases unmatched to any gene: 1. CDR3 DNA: TGTGCCAGCAGCCCGGGACAGGGGAACACCATATATTTT. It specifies CASSPGQGNTIYF.

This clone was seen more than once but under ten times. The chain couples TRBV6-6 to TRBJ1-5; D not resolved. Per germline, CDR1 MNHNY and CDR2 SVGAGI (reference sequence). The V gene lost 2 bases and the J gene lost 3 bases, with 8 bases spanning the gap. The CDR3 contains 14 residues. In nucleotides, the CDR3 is TGTGCCAGCAGTTACGGGGAGGCCAATCAGCCCCAGCATTTT. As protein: CASSYGEANQPQHF.

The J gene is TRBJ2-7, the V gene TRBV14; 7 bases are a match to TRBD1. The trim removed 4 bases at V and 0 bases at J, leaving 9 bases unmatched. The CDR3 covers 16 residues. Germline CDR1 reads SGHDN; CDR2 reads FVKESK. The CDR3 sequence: CASSLTDRFRSYEQYF. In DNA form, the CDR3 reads TGTGCCAGCAGCCTAACGGACAGGTTTCGCTCCTACGAGCAGTACTTC.

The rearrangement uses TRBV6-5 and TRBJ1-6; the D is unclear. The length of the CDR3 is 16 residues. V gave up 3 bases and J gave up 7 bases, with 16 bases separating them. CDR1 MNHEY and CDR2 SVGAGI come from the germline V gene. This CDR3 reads CASSYDKRGRNSPLHF. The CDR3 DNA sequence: TGTGCCAGCAGTTATGACAAACGTGGCCGAAATTCACCCCTCCACTTT.

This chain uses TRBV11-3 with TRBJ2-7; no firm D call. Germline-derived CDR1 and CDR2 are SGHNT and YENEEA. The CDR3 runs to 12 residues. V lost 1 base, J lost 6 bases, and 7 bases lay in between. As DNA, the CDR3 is TGTGCCAGCAGCTTAGTTTTCTCCGAGCAGTACTTC. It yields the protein CASSLVFSEQYF.

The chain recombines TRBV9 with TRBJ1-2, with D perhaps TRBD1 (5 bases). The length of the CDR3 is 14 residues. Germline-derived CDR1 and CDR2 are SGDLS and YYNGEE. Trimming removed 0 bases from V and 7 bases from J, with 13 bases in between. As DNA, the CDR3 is TGTGCCAGCAGCGTAGGTCGGGGGGGAGGTGGCTACACCTTC. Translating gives CASSVGRGGGGYTF.

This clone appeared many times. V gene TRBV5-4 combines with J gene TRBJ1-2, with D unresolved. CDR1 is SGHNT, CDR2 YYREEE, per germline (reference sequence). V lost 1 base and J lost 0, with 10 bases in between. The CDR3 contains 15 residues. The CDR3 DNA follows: TGTGCCAGCAGCTTGTATGAGGGAACTAACTATGGCTACACCTTC. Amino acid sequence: CASSLYEGTNYGYTF.

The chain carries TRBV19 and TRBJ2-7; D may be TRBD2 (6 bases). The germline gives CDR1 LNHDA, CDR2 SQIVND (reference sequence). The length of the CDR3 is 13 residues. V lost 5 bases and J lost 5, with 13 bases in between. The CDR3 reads CASSRGFGDEQYF. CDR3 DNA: TGTGCCAGTAGTCGGGGGTTTGGGGACGAGCAGTACTTC.

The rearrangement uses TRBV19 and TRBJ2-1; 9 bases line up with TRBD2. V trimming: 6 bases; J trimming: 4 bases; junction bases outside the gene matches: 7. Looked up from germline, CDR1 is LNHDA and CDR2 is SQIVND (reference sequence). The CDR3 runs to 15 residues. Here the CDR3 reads CASSYIAGAYNEQFF. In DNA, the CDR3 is TGTGCCAGTAGCTACATAGCGGGAGCGTACAATGAGCAGTTCTTC.

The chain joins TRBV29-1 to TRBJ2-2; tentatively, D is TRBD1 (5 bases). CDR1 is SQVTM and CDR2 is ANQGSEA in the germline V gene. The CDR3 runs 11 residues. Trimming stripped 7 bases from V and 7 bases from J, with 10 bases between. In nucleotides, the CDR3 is TGCAGCGCCAGGGCCGGCGGGGAGCTGTTTTTT. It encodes CSARAGGELFF.

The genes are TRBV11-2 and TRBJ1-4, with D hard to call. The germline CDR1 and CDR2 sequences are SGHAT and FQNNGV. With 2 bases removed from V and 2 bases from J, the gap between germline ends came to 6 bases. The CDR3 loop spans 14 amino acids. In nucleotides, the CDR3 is TGTGCCAGCAGCTTATCTATTACTAATGAAAAACTGTTTTTT. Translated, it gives CASSLSITNEKLFF.

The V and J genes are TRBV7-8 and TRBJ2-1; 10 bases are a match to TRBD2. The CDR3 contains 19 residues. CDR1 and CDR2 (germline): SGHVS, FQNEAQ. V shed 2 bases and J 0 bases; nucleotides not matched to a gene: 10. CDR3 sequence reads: CASSLRGASGGSSYNEQFF. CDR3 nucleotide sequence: TGTGCCAGCAGCTTAAGGGGTGCTAGCGGGGGCAGCTCCTACAATGAGCAGTTCTTC.

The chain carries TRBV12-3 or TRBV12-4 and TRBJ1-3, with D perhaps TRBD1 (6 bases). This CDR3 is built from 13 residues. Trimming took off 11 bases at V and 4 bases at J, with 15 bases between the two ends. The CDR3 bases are TGTGCCTGGCCAGGGGTGGCGGGAAACACCATATATTTT. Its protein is CAWPGVAGNTIYF.

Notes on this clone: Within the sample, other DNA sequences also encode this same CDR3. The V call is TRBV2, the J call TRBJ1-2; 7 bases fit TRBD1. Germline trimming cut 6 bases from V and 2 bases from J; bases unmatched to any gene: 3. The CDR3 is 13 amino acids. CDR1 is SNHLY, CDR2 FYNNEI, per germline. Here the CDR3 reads CASSLGQNYGYTF. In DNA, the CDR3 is TGTGCCAGCAGCCTGGGACAGAACTATGGCTACACCTTC.

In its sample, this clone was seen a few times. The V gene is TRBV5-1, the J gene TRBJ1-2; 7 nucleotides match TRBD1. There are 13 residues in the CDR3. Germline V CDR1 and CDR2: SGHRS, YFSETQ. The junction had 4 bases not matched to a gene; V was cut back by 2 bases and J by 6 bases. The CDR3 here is CASSFDRVNGYTF. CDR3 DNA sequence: TGCGCCAGCAGCTTCGACAGGGTCAATGGCTACACCTTC.

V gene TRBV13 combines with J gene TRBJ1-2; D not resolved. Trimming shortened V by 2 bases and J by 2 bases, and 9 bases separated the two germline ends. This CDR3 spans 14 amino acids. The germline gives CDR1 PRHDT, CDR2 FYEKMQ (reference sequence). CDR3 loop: CASSLMWQNYGYTF. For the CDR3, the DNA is TGTGCCAGCAGCTTAATGTGGCAGAACTATGGCTACACCTTC.

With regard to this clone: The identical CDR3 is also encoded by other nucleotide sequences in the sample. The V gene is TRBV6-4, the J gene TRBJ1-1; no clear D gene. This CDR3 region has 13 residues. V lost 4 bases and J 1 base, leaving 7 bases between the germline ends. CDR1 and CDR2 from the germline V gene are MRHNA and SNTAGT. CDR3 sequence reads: CASSATGNTEAFF. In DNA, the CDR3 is TGTGCCAGCAGTGCGACGGGGAACACTGAAGCTTTCTTT.